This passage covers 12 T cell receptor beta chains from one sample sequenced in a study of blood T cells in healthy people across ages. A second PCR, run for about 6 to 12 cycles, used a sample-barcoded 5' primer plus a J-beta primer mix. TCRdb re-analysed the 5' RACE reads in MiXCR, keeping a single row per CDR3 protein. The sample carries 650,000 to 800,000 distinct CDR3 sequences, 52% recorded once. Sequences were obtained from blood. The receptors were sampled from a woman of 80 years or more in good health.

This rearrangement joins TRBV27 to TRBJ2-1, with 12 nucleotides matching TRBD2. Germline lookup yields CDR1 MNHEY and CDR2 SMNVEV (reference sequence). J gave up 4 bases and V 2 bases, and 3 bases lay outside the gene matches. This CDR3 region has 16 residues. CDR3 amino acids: CASSLPGLAGYNEQFF. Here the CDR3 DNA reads TGTGCCAGCAGTTTACCTGGACTAGCGGGGTACAATGAGCAGTTCTTC.

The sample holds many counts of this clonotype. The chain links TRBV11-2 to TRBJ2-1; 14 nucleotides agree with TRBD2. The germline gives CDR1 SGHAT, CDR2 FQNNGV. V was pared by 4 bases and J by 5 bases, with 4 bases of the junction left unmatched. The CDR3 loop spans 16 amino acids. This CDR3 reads CASSSGLAGAHNEQFF. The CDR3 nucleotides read TGTGCCAGCAGCTCGGGACTAGCGGGAGCCCACAATGAGCAGTTCTTC.

CDR3 nucleotides: TGCGCCACACGGGACAGCGCGAACACCGGGGAGCTGTTTTTT. Protein sequence: CATRDSANTGELFF. V usage is TRBV5-1 and J usage is TRBJ2-2, with TRBD1 identical over 7 bases. Germline CDR1 is SGHRS and CDR2 is YFSETQ. The V and J ends lost 9 bases and 0 bases, in that order; junction bases with no gene match: 5. CDR3 length: 14 residues.

This CDR3 reads CAITLGTSGKYEQFF. The CDR3 coding sequence is TGTGCCATCACCCTCGGGACTAGCGGGAAGTATGAGCAGTTCTTC. The rearrangement links TRBV10-3 to TRBJ2-1, with 13 bases that match TRBD2. With V trimmed by 7 bases and J by 8 bases, 8 bases remained unmatched. The CDR3 has 15 residues. CDR1 and CDR2 (germline): ENHRY, SYGVKD.

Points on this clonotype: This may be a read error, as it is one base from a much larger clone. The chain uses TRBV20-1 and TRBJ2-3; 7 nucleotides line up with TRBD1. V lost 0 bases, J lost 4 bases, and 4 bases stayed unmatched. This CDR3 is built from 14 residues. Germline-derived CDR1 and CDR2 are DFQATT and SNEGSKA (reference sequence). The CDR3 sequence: CSARDVQGPDTQYF. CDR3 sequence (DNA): TGCAGTGCTAGAGATGTACAGGGGCCAGATACGCAGTATTTT.

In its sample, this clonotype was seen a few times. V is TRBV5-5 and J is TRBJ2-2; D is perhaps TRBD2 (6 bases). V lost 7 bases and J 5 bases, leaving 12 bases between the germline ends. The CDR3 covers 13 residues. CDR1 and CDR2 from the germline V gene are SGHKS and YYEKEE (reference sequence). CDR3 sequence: CASGGGNTGELFF. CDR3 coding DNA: TGTGCCAGCGGTGGGGGGAATACCGGGGAGCTGTTTTTT.

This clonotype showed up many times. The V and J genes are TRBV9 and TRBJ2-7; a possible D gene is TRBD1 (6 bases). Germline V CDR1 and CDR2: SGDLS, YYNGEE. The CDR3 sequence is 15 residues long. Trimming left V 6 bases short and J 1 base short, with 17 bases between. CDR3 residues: CASIPDSRPSYEQYF. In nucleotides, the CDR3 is TGTGCCAGCATCCCGGACAGCCGGCCGTCCTACGAGCAGTACTTC.

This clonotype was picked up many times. Written as DNA, the CDR3 is TGTGCCAGCAGTAAAGACCCCTATGGCTACACCTTC. This encodes CASSKDPYGYTF. The rearrangement links TRBV12-3 or TRBV12-4 to TRBJ1-2; no clear D. The CDR3 is 12 residues long. Trimming removed 5 bases at V and 4 bases at J, with 8 bases between.

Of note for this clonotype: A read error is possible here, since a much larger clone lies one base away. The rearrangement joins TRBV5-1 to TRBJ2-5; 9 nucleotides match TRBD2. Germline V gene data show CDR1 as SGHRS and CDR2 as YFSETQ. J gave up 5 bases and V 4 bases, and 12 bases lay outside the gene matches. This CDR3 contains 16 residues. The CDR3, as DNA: TGCGCCAGCAGCGCTTCTTCTAGCGGGAAGGGTGAGACCCAGTACTTC. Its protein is CASSASSSGKGETQYF.

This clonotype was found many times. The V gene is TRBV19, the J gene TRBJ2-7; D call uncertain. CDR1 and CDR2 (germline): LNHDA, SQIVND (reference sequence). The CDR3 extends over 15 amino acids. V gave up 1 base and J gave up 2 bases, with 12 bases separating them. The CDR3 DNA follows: TGTGCCAGTAGTATAGGTCAGTCGGCGGCCTACGAGCAGTACTTC. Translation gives CASSIGQSAAYEQYF. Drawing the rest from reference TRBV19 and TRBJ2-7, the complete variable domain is DGGITQSPKYLFRKEGQNVTLSCEQNLNHDAMYWYRQDPGQGLRLIYYSQIVNDFQKGDIAEGYSVSREKKESFPLTVTSAQKNPTAFYLCASSIGQSAAYEQYFGPGTRLTVT.

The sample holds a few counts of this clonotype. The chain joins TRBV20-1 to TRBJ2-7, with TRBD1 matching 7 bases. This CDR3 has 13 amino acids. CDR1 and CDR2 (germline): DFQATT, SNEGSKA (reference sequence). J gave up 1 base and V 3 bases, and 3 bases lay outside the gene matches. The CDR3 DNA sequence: TGCAGTGCTAGTTTGGGACAGTCCTACGAGCAGTACTTC. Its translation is CSASLGQSYEQYF.

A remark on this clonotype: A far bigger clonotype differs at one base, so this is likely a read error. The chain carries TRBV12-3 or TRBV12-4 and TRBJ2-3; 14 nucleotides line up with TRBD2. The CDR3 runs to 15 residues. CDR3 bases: TGTGCCAGCAGCGGGACTAGCGGGAGCACAGATGCGCAGTATTTT. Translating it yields CASSGTSGSTDAQYF.